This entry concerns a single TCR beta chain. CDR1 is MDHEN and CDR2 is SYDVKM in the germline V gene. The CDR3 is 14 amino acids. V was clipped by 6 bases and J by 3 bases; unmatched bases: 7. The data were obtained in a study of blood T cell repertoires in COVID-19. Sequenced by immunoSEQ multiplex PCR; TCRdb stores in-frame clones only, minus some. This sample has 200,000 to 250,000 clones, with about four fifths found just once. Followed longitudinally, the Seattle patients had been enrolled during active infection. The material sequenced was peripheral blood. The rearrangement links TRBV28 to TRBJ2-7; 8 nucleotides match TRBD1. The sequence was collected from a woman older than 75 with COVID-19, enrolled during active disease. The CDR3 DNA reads TGTGCCAGCAGACTGGACGGACAGGGCTACGAGCAGTACTTC. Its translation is CASRLDGQGYEQYF.